Each of the 25 T cell receptor beta chains below was sequenced from the same sample in a study of T cell repertoires in cytomegalovirus infection. TCRdb passed the reads through MiXCR, listing each CDR3 protein once. Among 450,000 to 550,000 distinct CDR3 sequences listed, about 15% were seen once. Input material: CD8+ T cells from PBMCs. Source of these receptors: a human donor in good health (CMV status not recorded). Some clones in this sample may be carry-over from other donors' samples.

This chain connects TRBV28 to TRBJ1-1; D is possibly TRBD1 (6 bases). In germline, CDR1 is MDHEN, CDR2 SYDVKM. This CDR3 is 17 amino acids long. V was pared by 5 bases and J by 1 base, with 20 bases between. The CDR3 protein is CASSQPPGVIGNTEAFF. As DNA, the CDR3 is TGTGCCAGCAGTCAACCCCCAGGGGTCATAGGGAACACTGAAGCTTTCTTT.

V usage is TRBV25-1 and J usage is TRBJ2-7; 9 nucleotides match TRBD1. Germline CDR1 is MGHDK and CDR2 is SYGVNS. CDR3 length equals 15 residues. Trimming took 5 bases from V and 2 from J; bases not matched to a gene: 7. In nucleotides, the CDR3 is TGTGCCAGCAGTACCGGGGACAGGGCAACCTACGAGCAGTACTTC. This translates into CASSTGDRATYEQYF.

In this sample, this clonotype turned up a few times. The V gene is TRBV4-2, the J gene TRBJ2-1, with 9 nucleotides matching TRBD2. The V gene end was trimmed by 0 bases and the J gene end by 2 bases; junction bases not matched to a gene: 5. The CDR3 is made up of 17 amino acids. Looked up from germline, CDR1 is LGHNA and CDR2 is YNFKEQ. CDR3 sequence reads: CASSQDPLAGPYNEQFF. CDR3 DNA sequence: TGTGCCAGCAGCCAAGATCCCCTAGCGGGGCCCTACAATGAGCAGTTCTTC.

This clonotype was recorded many times. The chain joins TRBV7-2 to TRBJ2-2; either TRBD1 or TRBD2 may supply D (5 bases each). Per the germline V gene, CDR1 is SGHTA and CDR2 is FQGNSA. The CDR3 consists of 16 residues. V was trimmed by 5 bases and J by 3 bases, leaving 16 bases between them. CDR3 nucleotide sequence: TGTGCCAGCAGCGCCGGGACCTTCTGGGACACCGGGGAGCTGTTTTTT. Translation gives CASSAGTFWDTGELFF. Based on the CDR3 plus reference TRBV7-2 and TRBJ2-2, the full variable domain is GAGVSQSPSNKVTEKGKDVELRCDPISGHTALYWYRQSLGQGLEFLIYFQGNSAPDKSGLPSDRFSAERTGGSVSTLTIQRTQQEDSAVYLCASSAGTFWDTGELFFGEGSRLTVL.

The gene calls are TRBV5-4 and TRBJ1-1; the D is unclear. This CDR3 is built from 15 residues. V was clipped by 1 base and J by 4 bases, with 14 bases between them. Germline V gene lookup returns CDR1 SGHNT and CDR2 YYREEE (reference sequence). The CDR3 coding sequence is TGTGCCAGCAGCTTGAAGCGGGAGGTTTCCACTGAAGCTTTCTTT. This codes for CASSLKREVSTEAFF.

This clonotype was seen repeatedly, ten times or more. The chain has TRBV7-9 and TRBJ1-6; 12 bases align to TRBD1. The CDR3 is made up of 15 amino acids. The ends lost 4 bases at V and 11 bases at J; junction bases unmatched: 6. Looked up from germline, CDR1 is SEHNR and CDR2 is FQNEAQ (reference sequence). The CDR3 coding sequence is TGTGCCAGCAGCTCGGACCGGGACAGGGGGCCACCCCTCCACTTT. It codes for CASSSDRDRGPPLHF.

This clonotype was counted many times. The gene calls are TRBV12-3 or TRBV12-4 and TRBJ2-2, with 10 positions matching TRBD1. This CDR3 has 16 amino acids. V gave up 3 bases and J gave up 5 bases; unmatched junction bases: 6. The CDR3 DNA is TGTGCCAGCAGTTTCCCGGACAGGGGGAAAACCGGGGAGCTGTTTTTT. This sequence encodes CASSFPDRGKTGELFF.

This clonotype was picked up many times. This chain uses TRBV7-9 with TRBJ1-4, with 9 nucleotides matching TRBD1. CDR1 SEHNR and CDR2 FQNEAQ come from the germline V gene (reference sequence). The junction had 6 bases not matched to a gene; V was cut back by 5 bases and J by 8 bases. The CDR3 sequence is 14 residues long. The DNA of the CDR3 is TGTGCCAGCAGCCAAACAGGGGGCATGGAAAAACTGTTTTTT. It encodes CASSQTGGMEKLFF.

This clonotype was recorded many times. This chain uses TRBV24-1 with TRBJ2-3; possibly TRBD1 or TRBD2 for D (5 bases each). In germline, CDR1 is KGHDR, CDR2 SFDVKD. V lost 6 bases and J lost 1, with 13 bases in between. The CDR3 loop spans 15 amino acids. This CDR3 is CATSSGTRRTDTQYF. CDR3 nucleotide sequence: TGTGCCACCAGTTCCGGGACCAGACGCACAGATACGCAGTATTTT.

This clonotype was recorded many times. This sequence joins TRBV7-4 and TRBJ2-7; D gene unclear. Germline V gene data show CDR1 as SGHVT and CDR2 as SQSDAQ. Trimming removed 0 bases at V and 0 bases at J, with 9 bases between. The CDR3 spans 15 residues. The CDR3 region is CASSLAGSTSYEQYF. The CDR3 DNA reads TGTGCCAGCAGCTTAGCAGGGTCAACCTCCTACGAGCAGTACTTC.

This clonotype was seen ten or more times. V is TRBV11-2 and J is TRBJ2-7; unclear D gene. There are 13 residues in the CDR3. The V and J ends lost 4 bases and 0 bases respectively, with 7 bases between them. Germline values: CDR1 SGHAT, CDR2 FQNNGV. The DNA for the CDR3 is TGTGCCAGCAGCTCTGAGAGCTCCTACGAGCAGTACTTC. It translates to CASSSESSYEQYF.

The sample holds many counts of this clonotype. It is unclear where the CDR3 begins or ends on the DNA, so no DNA is shown, and the CDR3 is as TCRdb lists it. The rearrangement links TRBV7-5 to TRBJ2-3. TRBV7-5 is a listed pseudogene. The CDR3 region is 18 residues in length, termini included. The CDR3: CISVPGNDRGSCTDTQYF.

For this clonotype: This may stem from a read error, because a much larger clone lies one nucleotide away. The chain is built from TRBV6-6 and TRBJ1-6; no reliable D call. From germline, CDR1 is MNHNY and CDR2 SVGAGI (reference sequence). CDR3 length equals 13 residues. Between the trimmed V and J ends, which lost 10 bases and 5 bases, there was a span of 12 bases. CDR3 loop: CATLEQNNSPLHF. The CDR3 coding sequence is TGTGCCACTTTGGAACAGAATAATTCACCCCTCCACTTT.

V gene TRBV27 combines with J gene TRBJ2-3; D might be TRBD1 (7 bases). Trimming took 2 bases from V and 6 from J, leaving 15 bases between them. From germline, CDR1 is MNHEY and CDR2 SMNVEV (reference sequence). The CDR3 contains 15 residues. The CDR3 DNA sequence: TGTGCCAGCAGTTTAGGCCAGGGGGGTAGGGATACGCAGTATTTT. It codes for CASSLGQGGRDTQYF.

Turning to this clonotype: Without the conserved terminal phenylalanine or tryptophan, this CDR3 likely stems from a read error. This rearrangement joins TRBV15 to TRBJ1-2; no clear D. Trimming left V 5 bases short and J 4 bases short, with 8 bases between. The CDR3 is 12 residues long. The germline gives CDR1 LNHNV, CDR2 YYDKDF (reference sequence). The chain's CDR3 is CATSGIGYGYTS. DNA for the CDR3: TGTGCCACCAGCGGAATTGGCTATGGCTACACCTCC.

V usage is TRBV11-2 and J usage is TRBJ2-3, with D unresolved. Germline CDR1 and CDR2: SGHAT and FQNNGV. The length of the CDR3 is 13 residues. The V and J ends lost 10 bases and 2 bases respectively, with 13 bases between them. The CDR3 DNA reads as TGTGCCACCCGATCCGGATCCACAGATACGCAGTATTTT. It translates to CATRSGSTDTQYF.

This clonotype has at least ten counts. The genes are TRBV12-3 or TRBV12-4 and TRBJ1-2; D unclear. The CDR3 extends over 12 amino acids. Between the trimmed V and J ends, which lost 3 bases and 8 bases, there was a span of 10 bases. The CDR3 protein is CASSFASGGYTF. The CDR3 nucleotides are TGTGCCAGCAGTTTTGCTAGTGGGGGCTACACCTTC.

The genes are TRBV6-2 or TRBV6-3 and TRBJ1-1; D is unclear. Trimming took 0 bases from V and 1 from J, leaving 12 bases between them. This CDR3 has 16 residues. Germline V gives CDR1 MNHEY, CDR2 SVGEGT. The CDR3 reads CASSYSMVTGNTEAFF. The CDR3 DNA reads TGTGCCAGCAGTTACTCGATGGTCACGGGGAACACTGAAGCTTTCTTT.

The chain joins TRBV19 to TRBJ2-7; D perhaps matches TRBD1 (5 bases). This CDR3 comprises 13 residues. Trimming shortened V by 2 bases and J by 4 bases, and 9 bases separated the two germline ends. Germline V gives CDR1 LNHDA, CDR2 SQIVND (reference sequence). The CDR3 spells CASSIQGRYEQYF. DNA for the CDR3: TGTGCCAGTAGTATACAGGGTCGATACGAGCAGTACTTC.

This clonotype was found many times. The V gene is TRBV19, the J gene TRBJ1-2; D gene unclear. The germline V gene has CDR1 LNHDA and CDR2 SQIVND (reference sequence). Trimming stripped 3 bases from V and 2 bases from J, with 13 bases between. The CDR3 sequence is 15 residues long. DNA for the CDR3: TGTGCCAGTAGTATCTTGCCGGTCCCCAACTATGGCTACACCTTC. Translation: CASSILPVPNYGYTF.

The chain has TRBV20-1 and TRBJ2-1; 8 bases fit TRBD2. Germline V gives CDR1 DFQATT, CDR2 SNEGSKA (reference sequence). V gave up 0 bases and J gave up 7 bases; unmatched junction bases: 8. The CDR3 spans 15 residues. CDR3 loop: CSARELAAPLNEQFF. Here the CDR3 DNA reads TGCAGTGCTAGAGAACTAGCGGCACCTTTAAATGAGCAGTTCTTC.

Points on this clonotype: The conserved final phenylalanine or tryptophan is absent from the CDR3, which likely points to a read error. The rearrangement joins TRBV28 to TRBJ2-1; perhaps TRBD2 as D (5 bases). The CDR3 has 14 amino acids. Trimming took 6 bases from V and 0 from J, leaving 9 bases between them. Germline-derived CDR1 and CDR2 are MDHEN and SYDVKM. CDR3 region: CASRPSPSYNEQFL. In DNA, the CDR3 is TGTGCCAGCAGACCTAGCCCCTCCTACAATGAGCAGTTCTTA.

This clonotype has a count of ten or more. The V gene is TRBV11-2, the J gene TRBJ1-1; TRBD1 might be the D (5 bases). CDR1 is SGHAT and CDR2 is FQNNGV in the germline V gene. The CDR3 is made up of 14 amino acids. Trimming removed 2 bases at V and 3 bases at J, with 10 bases between. The CDR3 here is CASSLWGADTEAFF. The CDR3 DNA is TGTGCCAGCAGCTTATGGGGCGCGGACACTGAAGCTTTCTTT.

The sample holds many counts of this clonotype. The chain couples TRBV6-6 to TRBJ2-7; TRBD2 aligns across 10 bases. The CDR3 is 19 amino acids. In germline, CDR1 is MNHNY, CDR2 SVGAGI (reference sequence). The V segment lost 0 bases and the J segment 0 bases; nucleotides outside the gene matches: 11. The CDR3 protein is CASSYSEVSGGPSSYEQYF. CDR3 sequence (DNA): TGTGCCAGCAGTTACTCGGAAGTTAGCGGGGGGCCTTCCTCCTACGAGCAGTACTTC.

This clonotype was seen a few times. The chain links TRBV6-1 to TRBJ2-2, with TRBD2 matching 12 bases. The CDR3 is made up of 18 amino acids. Germline-derived CDR1 and CDR2 are MNHNS and SASEGT. Trimming at V came to 6 bases and at J to 0 bases, leaving 8 bases not matched to a gene. The CDR3, as DNA: TGTGCCAGCAGCTTTAAAGGACTAGCGGGGACGAACACCGGGGAGCTGTTTTTT. This gives the protein CASSFKGLAGTNTGELFF.